This TCR beta chain is drawn from a study of blood T cell repertoires in COVID-19. About the study: There were acute and convalescent COVID-19 samples, and they came from the United States, Italy and Spain.

In assigning cohorts, the study relied on participant-reported clinical history. The data were produced by immunoSEQ multiplex PCR, yet TCRdb's version contains in-frame clones alone and is incomplete. The table lists approximately 220,000 clones, approximately 81% of them singletons. The CDR3 has 14 residues. The V and J ends lost 3 bases and 2 bases, in that order; junction bases with no gene match: 3. From germline, CDR1 is SGHDT and CDR2 YYEEEE. The sequencing sample was made of PBMCs or T cells enriched from blood (not recorded which). The chain combines TRBV5-6 with TRBJ2-7, with 9 bases fitting TRBD1. The clonotype comes from a man aged 40-50 years who had recovered from COVID-19. CDR3 DNA sequence: TGTGCCAGCAGCTCGGGACAGGGAGCCTACGAGCAGTACTTC. Its translation: CASSSGQGAYEQYF.